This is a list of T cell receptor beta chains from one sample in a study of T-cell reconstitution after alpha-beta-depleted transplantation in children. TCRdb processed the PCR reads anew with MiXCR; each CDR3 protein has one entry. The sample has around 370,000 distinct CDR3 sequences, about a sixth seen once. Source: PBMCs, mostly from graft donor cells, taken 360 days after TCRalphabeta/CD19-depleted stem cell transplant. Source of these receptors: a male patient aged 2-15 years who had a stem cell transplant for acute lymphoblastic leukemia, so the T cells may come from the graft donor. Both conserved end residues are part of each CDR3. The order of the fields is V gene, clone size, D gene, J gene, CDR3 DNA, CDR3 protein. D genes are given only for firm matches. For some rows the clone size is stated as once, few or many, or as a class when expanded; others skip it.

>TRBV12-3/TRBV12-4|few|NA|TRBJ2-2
TGTGCCAGCAGCTGGACTCTGACCGGGGAGCTGTTTTTT
CASSWTLTGELFF
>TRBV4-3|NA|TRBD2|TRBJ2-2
TGCGCCAGCAGCCGGACTAGAGTTGTAGCCGGGGAGCTGTTTTTT
CASSRTRVVAGELFF
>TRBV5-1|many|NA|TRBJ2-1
TGCGCCAGCAGTGGAAGCGGAAGATACAATGAGCAGTTCTTC
CASSGSGRYNEQFF
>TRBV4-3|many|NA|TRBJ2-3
TGCGCCAGCAGCCAAGATACGGGAACCCCCACAGATACGCAGTATTTT
CASSQDTGTPTDTQYF
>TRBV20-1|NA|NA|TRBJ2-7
TGCAGTGCTAGTGGGGTCGGGCAAATTCAGTACGAGCAGTACTTC
CSASGVGQIQYEQYF
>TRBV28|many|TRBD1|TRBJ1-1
TGTGCCAGCAGTTTCTTGACAGGGGGGATCACTGAAGCTTTCTTT
CASSFLTGGITEAFF
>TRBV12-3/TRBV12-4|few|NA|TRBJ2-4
TGTGCCAGCAGTTTGGGGGACCTAGCCAAAAACATTCAGTACTTC
CASSLGDLAKNIQYF
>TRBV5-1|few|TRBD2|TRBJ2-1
TGCGCCAGCAGCTTAGCGGGAGTGGCCAATGAGCAGTTCTTC
CASSLAGVANEQFF
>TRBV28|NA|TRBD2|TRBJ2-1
TGTGCCAGCAGTTTAACGCTAGCGGGATACAATGAGCAGTTCTTC
CASSLTLAGYNEQFF
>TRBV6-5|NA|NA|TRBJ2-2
TGTGCCAGCAGTTATGTCCAGGGGAGAACCGGGGAGCTGTTTTTT
CASSYVQGRTGELFF
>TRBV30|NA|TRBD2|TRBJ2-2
TGTGCCTGTGATAGGACTAGCGGGATAGTCGGGGAGCTGTTTTTT
CACDRTSGIVGELFF
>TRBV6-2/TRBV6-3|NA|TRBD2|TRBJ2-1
TGTGCCAGCAGCTTCCCGCGCGGGAGTCTCGACAATGAGCAGTTCTTC
CASSFPRGSLDNEQFF
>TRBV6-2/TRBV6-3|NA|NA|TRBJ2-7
TGTGCCAGCAGTTACTCCGGGCGACAAGCCCTCAGCTACGAGCAGTACTTC
CASSYSGRQALSYEQYF
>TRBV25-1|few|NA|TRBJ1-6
TGTGCCAGCAATTTTCACGCCGGAGATTCACCCCTCCACTTT
CASNFHAGDSPLHF
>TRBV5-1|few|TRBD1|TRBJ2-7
TGCGCCAGCAGCTTGATTGGGACAGGGCTCTCCTACGAGCAGTACTTC
CASSLIGTGLSYEQYF
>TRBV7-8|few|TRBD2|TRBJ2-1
TGTGCCAGCAGCTTATGGACTAGCGGGACGAGAGATGAGCAGTTCTTC
CASSLWTSGTRDEQFF
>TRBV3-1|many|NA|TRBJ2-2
TGTGCCAGCAGCCCGCCCCCCGTGAACACCGGGGAGCTGTTTTTT
CASSPPPVNTGELFF
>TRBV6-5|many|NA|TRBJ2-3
TGTGCCAGCAGTTACTCAGGAGGGGGAGATGCTAGCACAGATACGCAGTATTTT
CASSYSGGGDASTDTQYF
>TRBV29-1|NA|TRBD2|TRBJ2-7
TGCAGCGTTGGTGGCGGGAGGTACGAGCAGTACTTC
CSVGGGRYEQYF
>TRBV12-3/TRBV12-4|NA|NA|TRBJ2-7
TGTGCCAGCAGCCCAACGGGGGTGGGGGAGCAGTACTTC
CASSPTGVGEQYF
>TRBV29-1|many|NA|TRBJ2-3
TGCAGCGTTGAAAGGGAGAGCACAGATACGCAGTATTTT
CSVERESTDTQYF
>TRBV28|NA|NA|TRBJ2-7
TGTGCCAGCAGTTTTCCCAGGGGGGCGGGCTACGAGCAGTACTTC
CASSFPRGAGYEQYF
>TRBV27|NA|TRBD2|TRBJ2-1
TGTGCCAGCAGTCCCGGGACTAGCGGAACCTACAATGAGCAGTTCTTC
CASSPGTSGTYNEQFF
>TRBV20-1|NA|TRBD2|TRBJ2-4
TGCAGTGCTAGATATATTACTAGCGGGAGGGGGGGGGCCAAAAACATTCAGTACTTC
CSARYITSGRGGAKNIQYF
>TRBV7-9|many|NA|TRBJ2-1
TGTGCCAGCAGCCACACCCAGGCGGAGCGCTCCTACAATGAGCAGTTCTTC
CASSHTQAERSYNEQFF
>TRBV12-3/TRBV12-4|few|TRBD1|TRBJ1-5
TGTGCCAGCAGTTTAGGGGGACAGGGCACTCAGCCCCAGCATTTT
CASSLGGQGTQPQHF
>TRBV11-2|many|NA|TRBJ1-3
TGTGCCAGCACCCTAAGGGAAGGTTCTTTCTCTGGAAACACCATATATTTT
CASTLREGSFSGNTIYF
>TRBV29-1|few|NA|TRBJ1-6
TGCAGCGTTCAATTCCAGTATAATTCACCCCTCCACTTT
CSVQFQYNSPLHF
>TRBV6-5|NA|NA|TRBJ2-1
TGTGCCAGCAGTTACGGAGCGGAAACATACAATGAGCAGTTCTTC
CASSYGAETYNEQFF
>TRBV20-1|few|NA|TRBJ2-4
TGCAGTGCTAGAGATCGGGGGCCCAAAAACATTCAGTACTTC
CSARDRGPKNIQYF
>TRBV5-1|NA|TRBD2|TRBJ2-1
TGCGCCAGCAGAAGGGCGGGAGGGCCGGGTATGGGCTATGAGCAGTTCTTC
CASRRAGGPGMGYEQFF
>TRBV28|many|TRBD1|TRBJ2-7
TGTGCCAGCAGTCCCCGGGGGACAGGGCCCTCGTTTTACGAGCAGTACTTC
CASSPRGTGPSFYEQYF
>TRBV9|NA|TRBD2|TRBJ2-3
TGTGCCAGCAGCGTAGGACTAGCGGTACCTAGCACAGATACGCAGTATTTT
CASSVGLAVPSTDTQYF
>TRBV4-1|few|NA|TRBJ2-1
TGCGCCAGCAGCCAAGGTCCCGCCCCCAATGAGCAGTTCTTC
CASSQGPAPNEQFF
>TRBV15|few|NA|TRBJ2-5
TGTGCCATCCAGGCCTGGGGCGGAGAAGAGACCCAGTACTTC
CAIQAWGGEETQYF
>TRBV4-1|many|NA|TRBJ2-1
TGCGCCAGCAGCCAAAACAACGGGCAGGGCTTCTACAATGAGCAGTTCTTC
CASSQNNGQGFYNEQFF
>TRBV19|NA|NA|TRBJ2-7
TGTGCCAGTAGTATTGTCCGGGGCTCCTACGAGCAGTACTTC
CASSIVRGSYEQYF
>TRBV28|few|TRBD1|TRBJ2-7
TGTGCCAGCAGTTCCGTCAGACAGGGTCTAGCCTTC
CASSSVRQGLAF
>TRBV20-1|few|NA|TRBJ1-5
TGCAGTGCCAGGCCAGCAAATAGCAATCAGCCCCAGCATTTT
CSARPANSNQPQHF
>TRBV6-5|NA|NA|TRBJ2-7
TGTGCCAGCAGTTACTCCCCGAGTCCGTACGAGCAGTACTTC
CASSYSPSPYEQYF
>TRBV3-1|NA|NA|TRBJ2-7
TGTGCCAGCAGCCAAGGCCCAGCGGGTGTCTACGAGCAGTACTTC
CASSQGPAGVYEQYF
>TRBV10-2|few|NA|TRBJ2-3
TGCGCCAGCCTGGAGTCAGATACGCAGTATTTT
CASLESDTQYF
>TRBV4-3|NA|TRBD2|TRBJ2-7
TGCGCCAGCAGCCAAGATCCTTGGCGGGAGGGCCTTTACGAGCAGTACTTC
CASSQDPWREGLYEQYF
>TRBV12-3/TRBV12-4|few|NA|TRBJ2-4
TGTGCCAGCAGTTTTTCAGTGCTAGCCAGTGGAAACATTCAGTACTTC
CASSFSVLASGNIQYF
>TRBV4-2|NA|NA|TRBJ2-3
TGTGCCAGCAGCCAAGATACGGACTTACACGGGAATACGCAGTATTTT
CASSQDTDLHGNTQYF
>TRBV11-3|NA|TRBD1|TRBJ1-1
TGTGCCAGCAGCTTAGGACAGGGGGCGGCTTTCTTT
CASSLGQGAAFF
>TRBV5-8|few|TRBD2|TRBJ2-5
TGTGCCAGCAGCTTCTTGCTAGCGGGGGCAGAGACCCAGTACTTC
CASSFLLAGAETQYF
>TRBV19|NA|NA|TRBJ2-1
TGTGCCAGTAGCTTATCGGGGGACCCCCCCAATGAGCAGTTCTTC
CASSLSGDPPNEQFF
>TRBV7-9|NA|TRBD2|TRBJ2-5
TGTGCCAGCAGCTCCAGACTAGCGGGTATCCAAGAGACCCAGTACTTC
CASSSRLAGIQETQYF